This paragraph reports one TCR beta chain. These data come from a study of shared clonotypes between healthy human individuals. In the original analysis: Filtering of immunoSEQ junctional sequences could not match full-length read filtering. Produced via immunoSEQ multiplex PCR; TCRdb's table is partial and in-frame only. V and J calls plus clone size are reproduced from that table; the DNA served to infer D and trimming. The sample records about 2.5 million clones, roughly 92% being singletons. Germline V gives CDR1 GTSNPN, CDR2 SVGIG (reference sequence). J gave up 2 bases and V 3 bases, and 6 bases lay outside the gene matches. The CDR3 length is 16 residues.

This receptor was taken from a man between 18 and 35 years old in good health. Some clones in this sample may be carry-over from other donors' samples. The sequenced sample consisted of naive CD4+ T cells from PBMCs. Indicated subset: CD45RA+ positively selected. J is TRBJ2-3 and V is TRBV30, with TRBD2 identical over 12 bases. CDR3 coding DNA: TGTGCCTGGAGCATCGGACTAGCGGGGCCCACAGATACGCAGTATTTT. It yields the protein CAWSIGLAGPTDTQYF.